These T cell receptor beta chains were read from a single sample in a study of blood T cell repertoires in COVID-19. Data came from immunoSEQ multiplex PCR; TCRdb stores just in-frame clones and leaves some out. The sample holds roughly 200,000 clones, 81% seen once. The material sequenced was peripheral blood. The source is a woman in her forties with COVID-19, enrolled during active disease. Both conserved end residues are part of each CDR3. The D gene is left open where the match is weak. The size entry is marked missing in some rows and otherwise reads once, few, many or a size class.

TRBV19	TRBJ1-1	-	-	TGTGCCAGTAGTCCGGACAGTGACACTGAAGCTTTCTTT	CASSPDSDTEAFF
TRBV18	TRBJ2-7	TRBD2	-	TGTGCCAGCTCATCTAGCGGGGGGGATGGCTACGAGCAGTACTTC	CASSSSGGDGYEQYF
TRBV28	TRBJ2-1	-	-	TGTGCCAGCAGTTCCCCCAGGGTCTTTCCCCTTGGTGCCTACAATGAGCAGTTCTTC	CASSSPRVFPLGAYNEQFF
TRBV9	TRBJ1-4	TRBD1	-	TGTGCCAGCAGCACCGGACAGGGAACTAATGAAAAACTGTTTTTT	CASSTGQGTNEKLFF
TRBV18	TRBJ1-3	-	once	TGTGCCAGCTCACCACCCTGGCAGACAGGAAACACCATATATTTT	CASSPPWQTGNTIYF
TRBV29-1	TRBJ2-5	-	-	TGCAGCGTTGATTTCCAACAAGAGACCCAGTACTTC	CSVDFQQETQYF
TRBV13	TRBJ1-1	-	-	TGTGCCAGCAGCTTAGGCGCTACAGGGAAAGCTTTCTTT	CASSLGATGKAFF
TRBV28	TRBJ2-3	TRBD1	once	TGTGCCAGCAGACCCACCGGGACAGGGGGAGGGCAGTATTTT	CASRPTGTGGGQYF
TRBV11-3	TRBJ2-1	TRBD2	-	TGTGCCAGCAGCTTAGCGGGACTAGCGGGAGTAGGTGAGCAGTTCTTC	CASSLAGLAGVGEQFF
TRBV6-5	TRBJ1-5	TRBD1	many	TGTGCCAGCAGCCCGGACAGGGGGCGGAATCAGCCCCAGCATTTT	CASSPDRGRNQPQHF
TRBV6-6	TRBJ1-3	-	-	TGTGCCAGCATCGCTACCTCTGGAAACACCATATATTTT	CASIATSGNTIYF
TRBV19	TRBJ2-1	TRBD2	-	TGTGCCAGTAGGATAACTAGCGGTAACTACAATGAGCAGTTCTTC	CASRITSGNYNEQFF
TRBV6-5	TRBJ2-1	-	-	TGTGCCATCTTAACCCCGACTAACTACAATGAGCAGTTCTTC	CAILTPTNYNEQFF
TRBV7-6	TRBJ1-4	TRBD1	-	TGTGCCAGCAGCTTAGGGGGACAGGGGGCGAGAGAAAAACTGTTTTTT	CASSLGGQGAREKLFF
TRBV29-1	TRBJ2-1	TRBD2	-	TGCAGCGTTGAAGATCGGGCTAGCGGGGTTAACAATGAGCAGTTCTTC	CSVEDRASGVNNEQFF
TRBV5-4	TRBJ2-3	-	few	TGTGCCAGCAGCTTGTCGGCGGGGACAGATACGCAGTATTTT	CASSLSAGTDTQYF
TRBV5-5	TRBJ2-7	TRBD2	-	TGTGCCAGCAGCTCCGGACTAGCGGGCCTCTACGAGCAGTACTTC	CASSSGLAGLYEQYF
TRBV27	TRBJ2-3	TRBD2	-	TGTGCCAGCAGTCTGCTATCGGGAGGCGCGCAGTATTTT	CASSLLSGGAQYF
TRBV28	TRBJ2-7	-	once	TGTGCCAGCAGTTTTATCTACGAGCAGTACTTC	CASSFIYEQYF
TRBV27	TRBJ2-5	TRBD1	-	TGTGCCAGCAGCTTTGACAGGGGGGCGTCCAGCTGGGAGACCCAGTACTTC	CASSFDRGASSWETQYF
TRBV14	TRBJ2-7	TRBD2	-	TGTGCCAGCAGCCTAGCGGGAGGTCAAAACTACGAGCAGTACTTC	CASSLAGGQNYEQYF
TRBV5-8	TRBJ2-7	-	-	TGTGCCAGCAGCCGACATTTTAGCTCCTACGAGCAGTACTTC	CASSRHFSSYEQYF
TRBV5-4	TRBJ2-1	-	-	TGTGCCAGCAGCTTGGGCGGGATGAGCTCCTACAATGAGCAGTTCTTC	CASSLGGMSSYNEQFF
TRBV19	TRBJ1-1	-	-	TGTGCCAGTAGTATCTTAAGGGAGAGTGAAGCTTTCTTT	CASSILRESEAFF
TRBV11-2	TRBJ2-2	-	-	TGTGCCAGCAGCTCCCCCGGCAGGGCAAACACCGGGGAGCTGTTTTTT	CASSSPGRANTGELFF